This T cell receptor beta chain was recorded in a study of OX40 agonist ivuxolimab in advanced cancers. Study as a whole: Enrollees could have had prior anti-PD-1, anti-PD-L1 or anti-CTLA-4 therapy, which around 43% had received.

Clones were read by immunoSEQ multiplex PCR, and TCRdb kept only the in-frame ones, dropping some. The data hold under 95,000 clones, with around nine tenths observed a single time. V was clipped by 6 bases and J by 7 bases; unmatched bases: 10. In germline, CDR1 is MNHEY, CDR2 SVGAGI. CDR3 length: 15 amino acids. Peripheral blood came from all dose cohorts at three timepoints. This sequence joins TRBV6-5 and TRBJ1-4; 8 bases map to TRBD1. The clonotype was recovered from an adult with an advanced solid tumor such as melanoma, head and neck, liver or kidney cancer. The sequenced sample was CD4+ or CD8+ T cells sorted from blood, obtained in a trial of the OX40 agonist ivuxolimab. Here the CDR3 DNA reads TGTGCCAGCAGAAAAAGGACAGGGAGGGGTGAAAAACTGTTTTTT. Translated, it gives CASRKRTGRGEKLFF.